The 10 T cell receptor beta chains given below trace back to one sample, sequenced in a study of response to subunit inactivated influenza vaccine. One entry per CDR3 protein, called by TCRdb with MiXCR from the RT-PCR reads. The sample shows some 640,000 distinct CDR3 sequences, about 15% of them seen only once. The sample in question was PBMCs from blood, obtained around 15 days before vaccination. These receptor sequences come from a man in his fifties or sixties who received an inactivated influenza vaccine.

V gene TRBV5-6 combines with J gene TRBJ2-5, with 8 bases identical to TRBD2. The CDR3 is 15 residues long. Germline V CDR1 and CDR2: SGHDT, YYEEEE. The V segment lost 3 bases and the J segment 4 bases; nucleotides outside the gene matches: 8. The chain's CDR3 is CASSSTGRASETQYF. DNA for the CDR3: TGTGCCAGCAGCTCAACCGGGAGGGCCTCAGAGACCCAGTACTTC. The full variable domain, its missing parts supplied by reference TRBV5-6 and TRBJ2-5, is DAGVTQSPTHLIKTRGQQVTLRCSPKSGHDTVSWYQQALGQGPQFIFQYYEEEERQRGNFPDRFSGHQFPNYSSELNVNALLLGDSALYLCASSSTGRASETQYFGPGTRLLVL.

The chain has TRBV7-2 and TRBJ2-1; TRBD1 agrees at 9 bases. The junction had 16 bases not matched to a gene; V was cut back by 8 bases and J by 8 bases. The V gene's germline CDR1 is SGHTA and CDR2 FQGNSA. CDR3 length: 16 amino acids. The CDR3 coding sequence is TGTGCCAGCGGACTCTCTCCGGGACAGGGTAGGGATGAGCAGTTCTTC. This sequence encodes CASGLSPGQGRDEQFF.

This clonotype was seen more than once but under ten times. This rearrangement joins TRBV3-1 to TRBJ1-4; D call uncertain. Germline values: CDR1 LGHDT, CDR2 YNNKEL (reference sequence). The CDR3 consists of 12 residues. V dropped 0 bases and J dropped 10 bases, with 6 bases sitting between them. The CDR3: CASSQEGRKLFF. CDR3 coding DNA: TGTGCCAGCAGCCAAGAAGGGAGAAAACTGTTTTTT.

This clonotype was counted between two and nine times. V and J are TRBV27 and TRBJ2-1, with D perhaps matching TRBD1 or TRBD2 (5 bases each). The germline V and J ends were trimmed by 3 bases and 11 bases, with 11 bases remaining between them. This CDR3 is 12 amino acids long. CDR1 and CDR2 (germline): MNHEY, SMNVEV (reference sequence). As DNA, the CDR3 is TGTGCCAGCAGTTTTTCGATGGGACAGCAGTTCTTC. Translated: CASSFSMGQQFF.

This clonotype was seen once. This chain joins TRBV6-2 or TRBV6-3 and TRBJ2-7, with D uncertain. Trimming shortened V by 2 bases and J by 3 bases, and 8 bases separated the two germline ends. Germline CDR1 and CDR2: MNHEY and SVGEGT. The CDR3 contains 13 residues. The CDR3 is CASSYADFYEQYF. CDR3 nucleotide sequence: TGTGCCAGCAGTTACGCGGATTTCTACGAGCAGTACTTC.

The chain employs TRBV10-3 and TRBJ2-7, with D tentatively TRBD1 (8 bases). V was pared by 5 bases and J by 4 bases, with 12 bases between. The germline V gene encodes CDR1 ENHRY and CDR2 SYGVKD. This CDR3 is built from 13 residues. Here the CDR3 DNA reads TGTGCCATCAGTACAGGGGGGGCATACGAGCAGTACTTC. This sequence encodes CAISTGGAYEQYF.

This chain connects TRBV20-1 to TRBJ2-5; 7 nucleotides align to TRBD1. The CDR3 runs to 14 residues. Germline V gene data show CDR1 as DFQATT and CDR2 as SNEGSKA (reference sequence). The V segment lost 6 bases and the J segment 1 base; nucleotides outside the gene matches: 8. Written as DNA, the CDR3 is TGCAGTGCAGGGGACAGCCGGGTCCAAGAGACCCAGTACTTC. Translated: CSAGDSRVQETQYF.

This clonotype was counted between two and nine times. V and J are TRBV29-1 and TRBJ2-3, with TRBD2 matching 8 bases. Germline V CDR1 and CDR2: SQVTM, ANQGSEA. This CDR3 region has 15 residues. With V trimmed by 3 bases and J by 1 base, 6 bases remained unmatched. The CDR3 DNA reads as TGCAGCGTTGATGGACTAGCTGGAGGCACAGATACGCAGTATTTT. This codes for CSVDGLAGGTDTQYF.

CDR3 residues: CSVDRVNTGELFF. DNA of the CDR3: TGCAGCGTTGACAGGGTGAACACCGGGGAGCTGTTTTTT. This rearrangement joins TRBV29-1 to TRBJ2-2, with D possibly being TRBD1 (5 bases). Germline assignment: CDR1 SQVTM and CDR2 ANQGSEA. The ends were cut back, 3 bases at V and 1 base at J, with 6 bases in the middle. The CDR3 covers 13 residues.

This chain joins TRBV20-1 and TRBJ2-5; D may be TRBD2 (5 bases). Deletions cut 0 bases from V and 5 bases from J, with 19 bases between. This CDR3 has 16 residues. CDR1 and CDR2 from the germline V gene are DFQATT and SNEGSKA (reference sequence). This CDR3 reads CSARDNELLVAETQYF. The CDR3 nucleotides are TGCAGTGCTAGAGACAACGAGTTACTAGTAGCGGAGACCCAGTACTTC.